This paragraph covers one T cell receptor beta chain sequence. Its antigen remains unidentified. The data derive from a study of cytomegalovirus exposure and HLA in healthy donors. Primers: 60 Vbeta forward and 13 Jbeta reverse. Method: immunoSEQ multiplex PCR; TCRdb's copy keeps in-frame clones and lacks some. The table records about 98,000 clones, around 75% of them present only once. Study-level points and caveats: It emerged from a later analysis that several of the most significant clusters appeared to be linked to common viral pathogens. TCR beta sequences reportedly predicted most subjects' HLA-A and HLA-B alleles accurately. TCR beta chain V- and J-gene trimming was linked, in a later analysis, to a missense variant in DCLRE1C.

This CDR3 comprises 15 residues. V lost 0 bases, J lost 4 bases, and 10 bases lay in between. Germline V CDR1 and CDR2: WNHNN, SYGVQD (reference sequence). The source material was PBMCs. The clonotype comes from a man younger than 35 in good health and CMV-seropositive. This chain connects TRBV10-1 to TRBJ2-1; maybe TRBD1 (6 bases). CDR3 loop: CASSESGGIYNEQFF. Written as DNA, the CDR3 is TGCGCCAGCAGTGAGTCAGGGGGAATATACAATGAGCAGTTCTTC.